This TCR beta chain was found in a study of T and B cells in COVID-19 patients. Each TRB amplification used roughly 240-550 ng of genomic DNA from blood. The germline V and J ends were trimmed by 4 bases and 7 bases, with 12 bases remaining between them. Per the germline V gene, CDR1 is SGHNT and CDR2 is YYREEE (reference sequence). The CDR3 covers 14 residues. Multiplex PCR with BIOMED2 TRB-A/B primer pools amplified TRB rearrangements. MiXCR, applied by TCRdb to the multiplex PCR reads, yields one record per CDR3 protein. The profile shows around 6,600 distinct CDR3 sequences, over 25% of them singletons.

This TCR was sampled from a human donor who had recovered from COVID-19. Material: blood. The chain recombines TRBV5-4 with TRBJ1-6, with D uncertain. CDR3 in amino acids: CASSVRALNSPLHF. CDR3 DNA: TGTGCCAGCAGCGTGAGGGCCCTGAATTCACCCCTCCACTTT. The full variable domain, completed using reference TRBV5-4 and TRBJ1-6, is ETGVTQSPTHLIKTRGQQVTLRCSSQSGHNTVSWYQQALGQGPQFIFQYYREEENGRGNFPPRFSGLQFPNYSSELNVNALELDDSALYLCASSVRALNSPLHFGNGTRLTVT.